Listed below are T cell receptor beta chains from one sample, sequenced in a study of somatic mutations in cytotoxic T cells in rheumatoid arthritis. TCRdb's table, derived via immunoSEQ multiplex PCR, lists solely in-frame clones and lacks some. The sample carries about 25,000 clones, about four fifths recorded once. The specimen was CD8+ T cells sorted from blood. Receptors were obtained from a man between 45 and 60 years old in good health. The CDR3 runs from the conserved cysteine through the conserved F or W. A D gene is named only where the DNA matches it firmly. A row's size may be missing; if present it is once, few, many or a size class.

J gene: TRBJ2-3; D gene: TRBD2; V gene: TRBV10-3; clone size: -; CDR3 DNA: TGTGCCATCACGGACGGGAGGGTGCCAGATACGCAGTATTTT; CDR3 protein: CAITDGRVPDTQYF
J gene: TRBJ2-1; D gene: -; V gene: TRBV13; clone size: -; CDR3 DNA: TGTGCCAGCAGCTTAGGGCACCTTGGGGGCAATGAGCAGTTCTTC; CDR3 protein: CASSLGHLGGNEQFF
J gene: TRBJ2-7; D gene: -; V gene: TRBV5-1; clone size: -; CDR3 DNA: TGCGCCAGCAGCAGCCGCGAGCAATCCTACGAGCAGTACTTC; CDR3 protein: CASSSREQSYEQYF
J gene: TRBJ2-1; D gene: -; V gene: TRBV30; clone size: -; CDR3 DNA: TGTGCCTGGAGTTCAATTTTGGGGACTCCCCTGGAGCAGTTCTTC; CDR3 protein: CAWSSILGTPLEQFF
J gene: TRBJ2-7; D gene: TRBD2; V gene: TRBV11-2; clone size: -; CDR3 DNA: TGTGCCAGCAGCTTACCCGGACTAGCGGGGCCCACCTACGAGCAGTACTTC; CDR3 protein: CASSLPGLAGPTYEQYF
J gene: TRBJ2-2; D gene: -; V gene: TRBV19; clone size: few; CDR3 DNA: TGTGCCAGTACCCAAGGCGCCGGGGAGCTGTTTTTT; CDR3 protein: CASTQGAGELFF
J gene: TRBJ2-5; D gene: -; V gene: TRBV6-1; clone size: -; CDR3 DNA: TGTGCCAGCAGTGAACTATTTGTCCAGGGCGGAGAGACCCAGTACTTC; CDR3 protein: CASSELFVQGGETQYF
J gene: TRBJ2-1; D gene: -; V gene: TRBV7-9; clone size: -; CDR3 DNA: TGTGCCAGCAGCTTAGGCACGGGTGAGCAGTTCTTC; CDR3 protein: CASSLGTGEQFF
J gene: TRBJ2-1; D gene: -; V gene: TRBV5-1; clone size: -; CDR3 DNA: TGCGCCAGCAGCTTGCTTCCGGGACCCAATTCGGTTTACAATGAGCAGTTCTTC; CDR3 protein: CASSLLPGPNSVYNEQFF
J gene: TRBJ2-2; D gene: -; V gene: TRBV14; clone size: -; CDR3 DNA: TGTGCCAGCAGCCAAGTGGGCACCGGGGAGCTGTTTTTT; CDR3 protein: CASSQVGTGELFF
J gene: TRBJ2-1; D gene: -; V gene: TRBV7-6; clone size: -; CDR3 DNA: TGTGCCAGCAGCCACAGGACTGAGCAGTTCTTC; CDR3 protein: CASSHRTEQFF
J gene: TRBJ2-7; D gene: -; V gene: TRBV7-9; clone size: -; CDR3 DNA: TGTGCCAGTGACCGGGACAAGGACGACGAGCAGTACTTC; CDR3 protein: CASDRDKDDEQYF
J gene: TRBJ2-5; D gene: -; V gene: TRBV11-2; clone size: -; CDR3 DNA: TGTGCCAGCAGCTTAGTTGGTGGGCAGGGGAAACAGACCCAGTACTTC; CDR3 protein: CASSLVGGQGKQTQYF
J gene: TRBJ2-7; D gene: -; V gene: TRBV1; clone size: -; CDR3 DNA: TGCACCAGCGAGGGCCCTGATTTATACGAGCAGTACTTC; CDR3 protein: CTSEGPDLYEQYF
J gene: TRBJ1-5; D gene: TRBD1; V gene: TRBV4-2; clone size: -; CDR3 DNA: TGTGCCAGCAGCCATCTCGGACAGGTCGATCAGCCCCAGCATTTT; CDR3 protein: CASSHLGQVDQPQHF
J gene: TRBJ2-3; D gene: -; V gene: TRBV6-5; clone size: -; CDR3 DNA: TGTGCCAGCAGGGCACGGGGAGATACGCAGTATTTT; CDR3 protein: CASRARGDTQYF
J gene: TRBJ2-1; D gene: TRBD2; V gene: TRBV6-1; clone size: -; CDR3 DNA: TGTGCCAGTCAAAGCGGGAGGGCTCGCTACAATGAGCAGTTCTTC; CDR3 protein: CASQSGRARYNEQFF
J gene: TRBJ2-1; D gene: TRBD2; V gene: TRBV6-1; clone size: few; CDR3 DNA: TGTGCCAGCAGTGAAGATGGCGGGGGGTACAATGAGCAGTTCTTC; CDR3 protein: CASSEDGGGYNEQFF
J gene: TRBJ2-1; D gene: -; V gene: TRBV7-2; clone size: -; CDR3 DNA: TGTGCCAGCAGCTATGGGGGCCCCAATGAGCAGTTCTTC; CDR3 protein: CASSYGGPNEQFF
J gene: TRBJ1-2; D gene: -; V gene: TRBV7-9; clone size: -; CDR3 DNA: TGTGCCAGCAGCTTAGTCAAGTTCACCTTC; CDR3 protein: CASSLVKFTF
J gene: TRBJ1-4; D gene: -; V gene: TRBV6-1; clone size: -; CDR3 DNA: TGTGCCAGCAGTGCAGGATTACAGGTTCATGGCGAAAAACTGTTTTTT; CDR3 protein: CASSAGLQVHGEKLFF
J gene: TRBJ2-2; D gene: -; V gene: TRBV7-9; clone size: -; CDR3 DNA: TGTGCCAGCAGCTTAGCCCTAAGCACCGGGGAGCTGTTTTTT; CDR3 protein: CASSLALSTGELFF
J gene: TRBJ2-1; D gene: -; V gene: TRBV27; clone size: -; CDR3 DNA: TGTGCCAGCCGCTCCACCTGGGCCCACTCCTACAATGAGCAGTTCTTC; CDR3 protein: CASRSTWAHSYNEQFF
J gene: TRBJ2-2; D gene: -; V gene: TRBV29-1; clone size: -; CDR3 DNA: TGCAGCGTTGTTATCTCAACCGGGGAGCTGTTTTTT; CDR3 protein: CSVVISTGELFF
J gene: TRBJ2-6; D gene: -; V gene: TRBV5-4; clone size: -; CDR3 DNA: TGTGCCAGCAGCTTGAGTCCGGTTCCCGACTCTGGGGCCAACGTCCTGACTTTC; CDR3 protein: CASSLSPVPDSGANVLTF
J gene: TRBJ2-7; D gene: TRBD1; V gene: TRBV7-9; clone size: -; CDR3 DNA: TGTGCCAGCAGCTTCCGGGACAGAGTTCGCGAGCAGTACTTC; CDR3 protein: CASSFRDRVREQYF
J gene: TRBJ2-2; D gene: -; V gene: TRBV27; clone size: -; CDR3 DNA: TGTGCCAGCAGTTTAATCTCGGCAGGGGTTGACGGGGAGCTGTTTTTT; CDR3 protein: CASSLISAGVDGELFF
J gene: TRBJ2-7; D gene: -; V gene: TRBV9; clone size: -; CDR3 DNA: TGTGCCAGCAGCCCCTGGACAGCCCAAAACGAGCAGTACTTC; CDR3 protein: CASSPWTAQNEQYF
J gene: TRBJ2-1; D gene: TRBD1; V gene: TRBV29-1; clone size: -; CDR3 DNA: TGCAGCGGCGGACAGGGCGCCAATGAGCAGTTCTTC; CDR3 protein: CSGGQGANEQFF
J gene: TRBJ2-1; D gene: TRBD2; V gene: TRBV7-9; clone size: -; CDR3 DNA: TGTGCCAGCAGCAAACTAGCGGACAAAGTTTCGAGGTCCTACAATGAGCAGTTCTTC; CDR3 protein: CASSKLADKVSRSYNEQFF
J gene: TRBJ2-4; D gene: -; V gene: TRBV6-5; clone size: -; CDR3 DNA: TGTGCCAGCAGCCCGGAACTTAGGGACATTCAGTACTTC; CDR3 protein: CASSPELRDIQYF
J gene: TRBJ1-2; D gene: -; V gene: TRBV29-1; clone size: few; CDR3 DNA: TGCAGCGTTTCGGGGTCTCCTGGCTACACCTTC; CDR3 protein: CSVSGSPGYTF
J gene: TRBJ1-1; D gene: -; V gene: TRBV29-1; clone size: -; CDR3 DNA: TGCAGCGTCCCCAAGCAGGGGCATCAAGAAGCTTTCTTT; CDR3 protein: CSVPKQGHQEAFF
J gene: TRBJ2-7; D gene: TRBD1; V gene: TRBV10-3; clone size: -; CDR3 DNA: TGTGCCATCAGTGAGTCGACAGGGCGCGAGCAGTACTTC; CDR3 protein: CAISESTGREQYF
J gene: TRBJ2-1; D gene: TRBD2; V gene: TRBV5-1; clone size: -; CDR3 DNA: TGCGCCAGCAGCTTGGGACTAGCGGGAGGTGAAGGGCAGTTCTTC; CDR3 protein: CASSLGLAGGEGQFF
J gene: TRBJ1-1; D gene: -; V gene: TRBV6-5; clone size: few; CDR3 DNA: TGTGCCAGCAGTTACGGACAAAACACTGAAGCTTTCTTT; CDR3 protein: CASSYGQNTEAFF
J gene: TRBJ2-2; D gene: TRBD2; V gene: TRBV2; clone size: -; CDR3 DNA: TGTGCCAGCACCTCTCGGGGAGGGACCGGGGAGCTGTTTTTT; CDR3 protein: CASTSRGGTGELFF
J gene: TRBJ2-2; D gene: -; V gene: TRBV7-9; clone size: -; CDR3 DNA: TGTGCCAGCAGATACTATGACCCCACCGGGGAGCTGTTTTTT; CDR3 protein: CASRYYDPTGELFF
J gene: TRBJ1-2; D gene: TRBD1; V gene: TRBV27; clone size: -; CDR3 DNA: TGTGCCAGCAGCGCTGGACAGGGGAGCCTTGCCTATGGCTACACCTTC; CDR3 protein: CASSAGQGSLAYGYTF
J gene: TRBJ2-7; D gene: TRBD2; V gene: TRBV27; clone size: -; CDR3 DNA: TGTGCCAGCAGTTTTAGCGGGAGGGCGTACGAGCAGTACTTC; CDR3 protein: CASSFSGRAYEQYF
J gene: TRBJ2-1; D gene: TRBD2; V gene: TRBV7-9; clone size: -; CDR3 DNA: TGTGCCAGCAGCAGACTAGCGGCCTACAATGAGCAGTTCTTC; CDR3 protein: CASSRLAAYNEQFF
J gene: TRBJ2-1; D gene: TRBD2; V gene: TRBV4-1; clone size: -; CDR3 DNA: TGCGCCAGCAGCCTAACTATCGGGACTAGCGGGAGGTCAGAATCGGGTGAGCAGTTCTTC; CDR3 protein: CASSLTIGTSGRSESGEQFF
J gene: TRBJ2-2; D gene: -; V gene: TRBV27; clone size: -; CDR3 DNA: TGTGCCAGCAGTTTAGGGCCGAACACCGGGGAGCTGTTTTTT; CDR3 protein: CASSLGPNTGELFF
J gene: TRBJ1-2; D gene: -; V gene: TRBV9; clone size: -; CDR3 DNA: TGTGCCAGCAGCGTAGGGGGGAGAGGCTACACCTTC; CDR3 protein: CASSVGGRGYTF
J gene: TRBJ1-5; D gene: -; V gene: TRBV6-5; clone size: few; CDR3 DNA: TGTGCCAGCAGTTACTCGAAAGGGAACAATCAGCCCCAGCATTTT; CDR3 protein: CASSYSKGNNQPQHF